Each of the 32 T cell receptor beta chains below was sequenced from the same sample in a study of CD8+ T cells in alopecia areata. Extracted RNA was reverse transcribed, and the resulting cDNA served as sequencing template. Method: immunoSEQ multiplex PCR; TCRdb's copy keeps in-frame clones and lacks some. The sample shows approximately 210,000 clones, roughly 60% of them seen only once. The treatment: oral pan-JAK inhibitor, 5-10 mg twice daily. Sequencing was performed on CD4+ T cells sorted from blood, taken at week 24, from a patient treated with tofacitinib. All receptors come from a human donor with alopecia areata.

The chain links TRBV4-2 to TRBJ2-5; D gene uncertain. CDR3 size: 15 residues. Trimming took 4 bases from V and 5 from J, leaving 17 bases between them. In germline, CDR1 is LGHNA, CDR2 YNFKEQ. This chain's CDR3 is CASSRFRVGMETQYF. CDR3 nucleotide sequence: TGTGCCAGCAGCCGTTTTCGAGTGGGGATGGAGACCCAGTACTTC.

As to this clone: At one boundary the junction diverges from the germline segment, which might be a read error. The chain couples TRBV10-3 to TRBJ2-6, with D uncertain. The CDR3 has 15 residues. Germline-derived CDR1 and CDR2 are ENHRY and SYGVKD. CDR3 region: CASSDRASGANVLTF. Here the CDR3 DNA reads TGTGCCAGCAGTGATCGTGCCTCTGGGGCCAACGTCCTGACTTTC.

This clone was counted once. The chain combines TRBV29-1 with TRBJ2-7, with TRBD1 as a possible D gene (6 bases). This CDR3 has 13 residues. The germline V gene encodes CDR1 SQVTM and CDR2 ANQGSEA. V gave up 3 bases and J gave up 2 bases, with 11 bases separating them. This CDR3 is CSVETGITYEQYF. The CDR3 nucleotides read TGCAGCGTTGAGACAGGAATCACCTACGAGCAGTACTTC.

J is TRBJ1-2 and V is TRBV5-1; the D gene is possibly TRBD1 (6 bases). Germline V gives CDR1 SGHRS, CDR2 YFSETQ. The CDR3 length is 16 residues. The V end was cut by 2 bases, the J end by 1 base, with 15 bases between. In nucleotides, the CDR3 is TGCGCCAGCAGCTTATTCGGACAGACCTATAACTATGGCTACACCTTC. Amino acid sequence: CASSLFGQTYNYGYTF.

The table lists this clone with many counts. This rearrangement joins TRBV7-2 to TRBJ2-3; D is perhaps TRBD2 (6 bases). The CDR3 is 13 residues long. V lost 5 bases and J 4 bases, leaving 10 bases between the germline ends. Looked up from germline, CDR1 is SGHTA and CDR2 is FQGNSA. The CDR3 loop reads CASSRLVADTQYF. The CDR3 DNA follows: TGTGCCAGCAGCCGACTAGTGGCAGATACGCAGTATTTT.

J is TRBJ2-1 and V is TRBV2; 7 nucleotides line up with TRBD1. Germline V gene data show CDR1 as SNHLY and CDR2 as FYNNEI. The J segment lost 4 bases and the V segment lost 4 bases, leaving 1 base of the junction unmatched. The CDR3 totals 13 residues. CDR3 sequence (DNA): TGTGCCAGCAGTGGACAGGGTTACAATGAGCAGTTCTTC. This translates into CASSGQGYNEQFF.

Judged by abundance, this clone is medium-sized. Distinct nucleotide sequences in the sample also encode this CDR3. This rearrangement joins TRBV10-3 to TRBJ1-1; maybe TRBD1 (5 bases). Germline-derived CDR1 and CDR2 are ENHRY and SYGVKD. The V end was cut by 2 bases, the J end by 4 bases, with 8 bases between. CDR3 size: 13 residues. For the CDR3, the DNA is TGTGCCATCAGTGAGGGGACTTCCACTGAAGCTTTCTTT. It codes for CAISEGTSTEAFF.

The gene calls are TRBV15 and TRBJ1-1; D gene ambiguous. V lost 5 bases to trimming and J lost 7 bases, with 14 bases between them. The CDR3 spans 13 residues. The V gene's germline CDR1 is LNHNV and CDR2 YYDKDF (reference sequence). The CDR3 is CATSQGWSDEAFF. In DNA, the CDR3 is TGTGCCACCAGCCAAGGGTGGAGTGATGAAGCTTTCTTT.

CDR3 loop: CAWSDNGGAFF. CDR3 sequence (DNA): TGTGCCTGGAGTGATAACGGAGGGGCTTTCTTT. The V and J genes are TRBV30 and TRBJ1-1; no definite D call. The germline gives CDR1 GTSNPN, CDR2 SVGIG (reference sequence). Trimming removed 1 base at V and 11 bases at J, with 11 bases between. The CDR3 spans 11 residues.

V usage is TRBV5-6 and J usage is TRBJ2-7, with 10 bases identical to TRBD1. Looked up from germline, CDR1 is SGHDT and CDR2 is YYEEEE. The ends lost 3 bases at V and 6 bases at J; junction bases unmatched: 12. The CDR3 totals 16 residues. CDR3 region: CASSSKTGTGASEQYF. As DNA, the CDR3 is TGTGCCAGCAGCTCCAAAACCGGGACAGGGGCCTCCGAGCAGTACTTC.

This chain joins TRBV4-1 and TRBJ2-7; perhaps TRBD1 as D (5 bases). CDR1 MGHRA and CDR2 YSYEKL come from the germline V gene. CDR3 length: 14 residues. The ends were cut back, 6 bases at V and 3 bases at J, with 15 bases in the middle. This CDR3 is CASRNARRGYEQYF. The CDR3 DNA is TGCGCCAGCAGGAACGCGCGTAGGGGCTACGAGCAGTACTTC.

The genes are TRBV27 and TRBJ1-5, with D perhaps TRBD1 (6 bases). Trimming shortened V by 2 bases and J by 6 bases, and 14 bases separated the two germline ends. Germline V lookup: CDR1 MNHEY, CDR2 SMNVEV (reference sequence). There are 15 residues in the CDR3. CDR3 sequence: CASSLQGMRGQPQHF. The CDR3 DNA follows: TGTGCCAGCAGTTTACAGGGGATGCGGGGTCAGCCCCAGCATTTT.

The V and J genes are TRBV6-1 and TRBJ2-2, with no clear D. V shed 6 bases and J shed 1 base, with 6 bases lying between them. CDR3 size: 13 residues. Germline V gene sequence: CDR1 MNHNS, CDR2 SASEGT. The CDR3 DNA sequence: TGTGCCAGCAGGACATTGAACACCGGGGAGCTGTTTTTT. Its translation: CASRTLNTGELFF.

This clone was detected only a few times. In DNA, the CDR3 is TGTGCCAGCAGCCATGGACAGGGGAACACTGAAGCTTTCTTT. Protein product: CASSHGQGNTEAFF. V is TRBV13 and J is TRBJ1-1, with 8 bases matching TRBD1. The V gene's germline CDR1 is PRHDT and CDR2 FYEKMQ (reference sequence). V dropped 5 bases and J dropped 1; count of bases not matched to a gene: 3. This CDR3 has 14 residues.

This clone was recorded only once. The chain has TRBV15 and TRBJ1-2; D unclear. The ends were cut back, 2 bases at V and 8 bases at J, with 21 bases in the middle. There are 16 residues in the CDR3. Germline V lookup: CDR1 LNHNV, CDR2 YYDKDF (reference sequence). The CDR3 here is CATSRSLQIRFTGYTF. CDR3 nucleotides: TGTGCCACCAGCAGATCACTACAAATTCGATTTACCGGCTACACCTTC.

The CDR3 sequence is CASSLDQVSQPQHF. The DNA for the CDR3 is TGTGCCAGCAGCTTGGATCAGGTCAGCCAGCCCCAGCATTTT. The chain recombines TRBV11-2 with TRBJ1-5; D call uncertain. This CDR3 comprises 14 residues. Germline CDR1 and CDR2: SGHAT and FQNNGV. The germline V and J ends were trimmed by 3 bases and 7 bases, with 13 bases remaining between them. Full variable domain (remainder filled in from reference TRBV11-2 and TRBJ1-5): EAGVAQSPRYKIIEKRQSVAFWCNPISGHATLYWYQQILGQGPKLLIQFQNNGVVDDSQLPKDRFSAERLKGVDSTLKIQPAKLEDSAVYLCASSLDQVSQPQHFGDGTRLSIL.

J is TRBJ1-1 and V is TRBV7-2, with no clear D. This CDR3 is built from 14 residues. Trimming removed 4 bases at V and 1 base at J, with 10 bases between. Germline V CDR1 and CDR2: SGHTA, FQGNSA. CDR3 in DNA: TGTGCCAGCAGCTGGATTATATCGAACACTGAAGCTTTCTTT. Residues: CASSWIISNTEAFF.

This chain uses TRBV29-1 with TRBJ2-1; TRBD1 might be the D (5 bases). The germline V gene encodes CDR1 SQVTM and CDR2 ANQGSEA. The CDR3 has 12 amino acids. Trimming left V 4 bases short and J 5 bases short, with 9 bases between. The CDR3 sequence is CSVVPRDNEQFF. DNA for the CDR3: TGCAGCGTTGTTCCCAGGGACAATGAGCAGTTCTTC.

A few counts support this clone. The CDR3 spells CASSLGHANSPLHF. The CDR3 DNA sequence: TGTGCCAGCAGCCTGGGACACGCCAATTCACCCCTCCACTTT. The chain links TRBV7-3 to TRBJ1-6; TRBD1 might be the D (6 bases). Deletions cut 5 bases from V and 7 bases from J, with 12 bases between. The CDR3 runs 14 residues. Germline V gene data show CDR1 as SGHTA and CDR2 as FQGTGA.

The CDR3 region is CAWRQSTDTQYF. The DNA of the CDR3 is TGTGCCTGGAGACAGAGCACAGATACGCAGTATTTT. J is TRBJ2-3 and V is TRBV30; the D is unclear. This CDR3 spans 12 amino acids. The ends were cut back, 3 bases at V and 0 bases at J, with 4 bases in the middle. CDR1 is GTSNPN, CDR2 SVGIG, per germline (reference sequence).

V is TRBV4-3 and J is TRBJ2-3, with 8 bases lining up with TRBD2. Trimming removed 4 bases from V and 2 bases from J; junction bases left unmatched: 5. The CDR3 is made up of 15 amino acids. Germline V gene lookup returns CDR1 LGHNA and CDR2 YSLEER. CDR3 nucleotides: TGCGCCAGCAGCCCCGGACTAGCCTCCACAGATACGCAGTATTTT. It codes for CASSPGLASTDTQYF.

V and J are TRBV30 and TRBJ2-1, with D perhaps being TRBD1 or TRBD2 (5 bases each). There are 17 residues in the CDR3. V lost 4 bases and J lost 4, with 23 bases in between. Germline CDR1 reads GTSNPN; CDR2 reads SVGIG (reference sequence). The DNA for the CDR3 is TGTGCCTGGACCCGTATCGGGGTTTGGGGCGATTACAATGAGCAGTTCTTC. Its protein is CAWTRIGVWGDYNEQFF. The entire variable domain, with the rest obtained from reference TRBV30 and TRBJ2-1, is as follows: SQTIHQWPATLVQPVGSPLSLECTVEGTSNPNLYWYRQAAGRGLQLLFYSVGIGQISSEVPQNLSASRPQDRQFILSSKKLLLSDSGFYLCAWTRIGVWGDYNEQFFGPGTRLTVL.

This chain uses TRBV5-1 with TRBJ1-1, with D unclear. The CDR3 is made up of 12 amino acids. Between the trimmed V and J ends, which lost 7 bases and 6 bases, there was a span of 13 bases. Germline CDR1 SGHRS, CDR2 YFSETQ. CDR3 sequence reads: CASAVVGSEAFF. The CDR3 region has the DNA TGCGCCAGCGCCGTTGTGGGTTCTGAAGCTTTCTTT.

The chain's CDR3 is CASKTEDRTQYF. CDR3 nucleotide sequence: TGTGCCAGCAAAACCGAGGACAGGACCCAGTACTTC. The V and J genes are TRBV5-6 and TRBJ2-5, with D perhaps TRBD1 (6 bases). Germline V gives CDR1 SGHDT, CDR2 YYEEEE. Trimming took off 6 bases at V and 7 bases at J, with 13 bases between the two ends. The CDR3 contains 12 residues.

This chain joins TRBV10-1 and TRBJ2-7; D not certain. With 5 bases removed from V and 9 bases from J, the gap between germline ends came to 11 bases. Per germline, CDR1 WNHNN and CDR2 SYGVQD (reference sequence). The CDR3 runs 11 residues. CDR3: CASSSGQGQYF. CDR3 DNA: TGCGCCAGCAGTTCGGGCCAAGGGCAGTACTTC.

This chain uses TRBV29-1 with TRBJ2-5; 9 positions agree with TRBD2. Germline assignment: CDR1 SQVTM and CDR2 ANQGSEA. There are 11 residues in the CDR3. The CDR3 nucleotides are TGCACCGGAAGGGGAGCGGGGGGCCCTTACTTC. Its protein is CTGRGAGGPYF.

This clone was found a few times. This chain uses TRBV5-1 with TRBJ2-3; 8 bases agree with TRBD1. CDR3 length: 14 residues. J lost 1 base, V lost 4 bases, and 2 bases had no gene match. Germline CDR1 reads SGHRS; CDR2 reads YFSETQ. CDR3 in DNA: TGCGCCAGCAGCAAGGGACAGGGCACAGATACGCAGTATTTT. This codes for CASSKGQGTDTQYF.

A few counts support this clone. The chain is built from TRBV9 and TRBJ2-3, with 11 bases aligning to TRBD2. This CDR3 spans 15 amino acids. With V trimmed by 0 bases and J by 4 bases, 1 base remained unmatched. Germline CDR1 SGDLS, CDR2 YYNGEE. Here the CDR3 DNA reads TGTGCCAGCAGCGTAGCACTAGCGGGGGCAGATACGCAGTATTTT. Its protein product is CASSVALAGADTQYF.

This clone was seen only once. J is TRBJ1-5 and V is TRBV9, with 9 positions matching TRBD1. Unmatched junction bases numbered 9, after V lost 4 bases and J lost 7 bases. The CDR3 loop spans 15 amino acids. Per germline, CDR1 SGDLS and CDR2 YYNGEE. CDR3 in amino acids: CASSTSQGAGQPQHF. In nucleotides, the CDR3 is TGTGCCAGCAGCACCTCACAGGGGGCAGGGCAGCCCCAGCATTTT.

The J gene is TRBJ2-1, the V gene TRBV9; D perhaps matches TRBD1 (6 bases). The CDR3 sequence is 15 residues long. V shed 4 bases and J shed 2 bases, with 13 bases lying between them. The V gene's germline CDR1 is SGDLS and CDR2 YYNGEE. The CDR3 here is CASSSRGSPYNEQFF. DNA for the CDR3: TGTGCCAGCAGCTCGAGGGGGAGTCCCTACAATGAGCAGTTCTTC.

The chain uses TRBV29-1 and TRBJ1-2; D perhaps matches TRBD1 (6 bases). This CDR3 has 13 amino acids. Trimming took off 6 bases at V and 6 bases at J, with 17 bases between the two ends. Per the germline V gene, CDR1 is SQVTM and CDR2 is ANQGSEA. The CDR3, as DNA: TGCAGCGTGAAGCAGGGACAAGGGAATGGCTACACCTTC. The encoded protein is CSVKQGQGNGYTF.

The rearrangement joins TRBV7-2 to TRBJ2-1, with D possibly matching TRBD2 (7 bases). Per germline, CDR1 SGHTA and CDR2 FQGNSA. Trimming cost V 1 base and J 4 bases, with 14 bases left between them. This CDR3 has 16 residues. The CDR3 DNA follows: TGTGCCAGCAGCTTAGAGGCGGGGGCCCCATACAATGAGCAGTTCTTC. Encoded protein: CASSLEAGAPYNEQFF.